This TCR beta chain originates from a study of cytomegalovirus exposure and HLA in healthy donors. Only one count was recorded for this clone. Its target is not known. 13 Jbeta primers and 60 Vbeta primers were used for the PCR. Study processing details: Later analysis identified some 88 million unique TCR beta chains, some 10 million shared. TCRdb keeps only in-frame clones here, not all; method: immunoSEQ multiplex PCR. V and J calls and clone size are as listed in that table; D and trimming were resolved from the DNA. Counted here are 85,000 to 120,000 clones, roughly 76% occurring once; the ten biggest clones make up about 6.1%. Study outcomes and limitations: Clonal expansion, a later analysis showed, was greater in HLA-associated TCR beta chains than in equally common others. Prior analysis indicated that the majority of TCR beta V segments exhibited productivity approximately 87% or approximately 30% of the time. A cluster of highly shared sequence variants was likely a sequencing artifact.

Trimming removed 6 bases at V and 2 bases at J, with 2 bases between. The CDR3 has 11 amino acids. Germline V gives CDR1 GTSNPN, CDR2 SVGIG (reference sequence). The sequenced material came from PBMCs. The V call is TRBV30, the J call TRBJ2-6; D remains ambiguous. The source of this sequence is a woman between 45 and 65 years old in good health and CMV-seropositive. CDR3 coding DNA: TGTGCCTGTACTGGGGCCAACGTCCTGACTTTC. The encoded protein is CACTGANVLTF.